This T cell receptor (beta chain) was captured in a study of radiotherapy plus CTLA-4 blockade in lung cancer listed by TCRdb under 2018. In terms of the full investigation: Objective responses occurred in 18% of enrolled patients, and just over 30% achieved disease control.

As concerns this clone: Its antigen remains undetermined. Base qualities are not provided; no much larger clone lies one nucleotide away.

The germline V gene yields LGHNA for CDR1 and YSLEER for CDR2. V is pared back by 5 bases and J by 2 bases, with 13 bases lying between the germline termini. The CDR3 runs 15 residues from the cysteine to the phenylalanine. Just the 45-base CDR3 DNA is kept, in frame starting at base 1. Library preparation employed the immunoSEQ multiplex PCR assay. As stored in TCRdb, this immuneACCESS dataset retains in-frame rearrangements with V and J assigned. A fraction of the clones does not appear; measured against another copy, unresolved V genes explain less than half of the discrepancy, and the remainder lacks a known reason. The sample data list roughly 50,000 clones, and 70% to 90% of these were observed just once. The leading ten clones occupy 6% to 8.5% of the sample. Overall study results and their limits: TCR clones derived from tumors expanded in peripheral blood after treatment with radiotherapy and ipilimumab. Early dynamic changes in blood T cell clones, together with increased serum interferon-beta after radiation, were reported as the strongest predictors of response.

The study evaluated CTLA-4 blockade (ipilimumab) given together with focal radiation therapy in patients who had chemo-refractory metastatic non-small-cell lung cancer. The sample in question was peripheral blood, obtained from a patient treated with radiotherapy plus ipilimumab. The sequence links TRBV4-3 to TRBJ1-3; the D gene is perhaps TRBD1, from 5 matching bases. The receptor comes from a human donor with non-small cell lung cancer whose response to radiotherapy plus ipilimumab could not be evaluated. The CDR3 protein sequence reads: CASSAQGTPGNTIYF. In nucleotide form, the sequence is TGCGCCAGCAGCGCGCAGGGTACGCCTGGAAACACCATATATTTT.